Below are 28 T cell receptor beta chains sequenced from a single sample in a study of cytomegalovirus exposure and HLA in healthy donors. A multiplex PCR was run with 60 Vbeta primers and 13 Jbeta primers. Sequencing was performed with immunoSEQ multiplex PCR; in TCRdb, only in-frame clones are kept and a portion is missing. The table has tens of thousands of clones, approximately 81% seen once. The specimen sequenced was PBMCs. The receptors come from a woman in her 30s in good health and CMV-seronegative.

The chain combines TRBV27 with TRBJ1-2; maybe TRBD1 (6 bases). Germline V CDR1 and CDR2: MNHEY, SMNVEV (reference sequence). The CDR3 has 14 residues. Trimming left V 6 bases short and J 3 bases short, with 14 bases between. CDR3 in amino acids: CASRSRGSHYGYTF. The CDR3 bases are TGTGCCAGCAGGTCGAGGGGGTCCCACTATGGCTACACCTTC.

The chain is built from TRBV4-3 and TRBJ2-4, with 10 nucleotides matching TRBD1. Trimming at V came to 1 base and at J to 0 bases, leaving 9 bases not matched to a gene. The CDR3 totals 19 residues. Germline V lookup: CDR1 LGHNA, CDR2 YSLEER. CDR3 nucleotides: TGCGCCAGCAGCCAAGTAGGGACAGGGGACCCCTTAGCCAAAAACATTCAGTACTTC. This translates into CASSQVGTGDPLAKNIQYF.

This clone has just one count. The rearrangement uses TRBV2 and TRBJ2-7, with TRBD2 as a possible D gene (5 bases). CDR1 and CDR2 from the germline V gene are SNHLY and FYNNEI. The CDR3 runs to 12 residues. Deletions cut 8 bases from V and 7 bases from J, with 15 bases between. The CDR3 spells CASFPGPGEQYF. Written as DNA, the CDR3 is TGTGCCAGCTTTCCGGGCCCGGGGGAGCAGTACTTC.

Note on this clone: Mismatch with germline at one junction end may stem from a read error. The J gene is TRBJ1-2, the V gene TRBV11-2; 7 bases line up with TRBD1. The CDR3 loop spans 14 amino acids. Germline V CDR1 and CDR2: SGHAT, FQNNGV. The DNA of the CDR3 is TGTGCCAGCAGCTCCCTACAGGGGTCTCGGGGCTACGCCTTC. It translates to CASSSLQGSRGYAF.

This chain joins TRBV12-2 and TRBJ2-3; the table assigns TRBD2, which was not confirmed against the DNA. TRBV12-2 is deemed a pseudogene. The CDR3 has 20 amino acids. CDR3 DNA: TGTGCAAGTCGGGTCCTGTACCCGCTTAGCGGGGGGGCAGGAACAGATACGCAGTATTTT. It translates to CASRVLYPLSGGAGTDTQYF.

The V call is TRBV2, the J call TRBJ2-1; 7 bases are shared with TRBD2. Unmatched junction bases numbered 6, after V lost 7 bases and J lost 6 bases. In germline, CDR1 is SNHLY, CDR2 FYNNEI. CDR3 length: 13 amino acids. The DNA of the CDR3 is TGTGCCAGCACGCTAGCGGACCTCAATGAGCAGTTCTTC. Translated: CASTLADLNEQFF.

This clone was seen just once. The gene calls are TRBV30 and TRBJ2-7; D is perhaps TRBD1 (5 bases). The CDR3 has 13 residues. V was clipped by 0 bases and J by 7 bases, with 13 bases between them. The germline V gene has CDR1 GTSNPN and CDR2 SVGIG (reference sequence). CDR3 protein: CAWSVGHLGEQYF. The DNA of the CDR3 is TGTGCCTGGAGTGTAGGACACCTGGGGGAGCAGTACTTC.

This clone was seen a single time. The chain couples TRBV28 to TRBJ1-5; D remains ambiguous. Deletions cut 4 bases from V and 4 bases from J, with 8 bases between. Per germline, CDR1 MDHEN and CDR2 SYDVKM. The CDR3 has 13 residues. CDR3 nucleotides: TGTGCCAGCAGTTGGGCCCAAAATCAGCCCCAGCATTTT. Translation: CASSWAQNQPQHF.

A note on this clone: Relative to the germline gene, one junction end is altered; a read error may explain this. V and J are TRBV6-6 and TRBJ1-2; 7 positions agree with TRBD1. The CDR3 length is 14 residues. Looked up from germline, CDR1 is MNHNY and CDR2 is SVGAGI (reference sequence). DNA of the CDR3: TGTGCCAGCAGCCCCACAGGGGAAGACGATGGCTACGCCTTC. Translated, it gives CASSPTGEDDGYAF.

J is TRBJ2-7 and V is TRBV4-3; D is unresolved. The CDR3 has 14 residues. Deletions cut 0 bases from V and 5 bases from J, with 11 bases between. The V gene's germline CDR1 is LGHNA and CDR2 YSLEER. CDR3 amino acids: CASSQDLNSHEQYF. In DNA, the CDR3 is TGCGCCAGCAGCCAAGATCTGAACAGCCACGAGCAGTACTTC.

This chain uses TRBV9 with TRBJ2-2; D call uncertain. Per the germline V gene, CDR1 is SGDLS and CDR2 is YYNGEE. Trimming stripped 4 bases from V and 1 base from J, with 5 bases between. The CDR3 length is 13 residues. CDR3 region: CASSPMNTGELFF. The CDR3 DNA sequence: TGTGCCAGCAGCCCCATGAACACCGGGGAGCTGTTTTTT.

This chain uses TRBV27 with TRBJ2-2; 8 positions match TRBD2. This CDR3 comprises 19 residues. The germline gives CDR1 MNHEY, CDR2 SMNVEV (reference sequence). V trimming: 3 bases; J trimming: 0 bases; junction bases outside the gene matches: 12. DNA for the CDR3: TGTGCCAGCAGTTTTTTTCCTGGCGGGGGGATCGCGAACACCGGGGAGCTGTTTTTT. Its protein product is CASSFFPGGGIANTGELFF.

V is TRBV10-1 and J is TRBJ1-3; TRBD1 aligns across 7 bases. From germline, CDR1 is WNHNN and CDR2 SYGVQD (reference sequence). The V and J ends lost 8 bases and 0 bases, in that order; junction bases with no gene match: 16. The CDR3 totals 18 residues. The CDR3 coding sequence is TGCGCCAGCGGTAGGGACAGAAACATTTTGAGCTCTGGAAACACCATATATTTT. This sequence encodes CASGRDRNILSSGNTIYF.

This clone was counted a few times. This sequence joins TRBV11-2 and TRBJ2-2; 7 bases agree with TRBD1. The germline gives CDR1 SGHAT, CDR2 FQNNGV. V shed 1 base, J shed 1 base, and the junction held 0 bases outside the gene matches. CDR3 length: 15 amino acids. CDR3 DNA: TGTGCCAGCAGCTTAGGGACAGGGAACACCGGGGAGCTGTTTTTT. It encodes CASSLGTGNTGELFF.

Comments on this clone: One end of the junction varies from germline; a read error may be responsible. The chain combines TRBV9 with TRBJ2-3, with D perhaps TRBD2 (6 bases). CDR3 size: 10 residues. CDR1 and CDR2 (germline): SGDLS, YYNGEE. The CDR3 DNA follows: TGTGCCAGCAGCGGGAGGGATGAATCCTTT. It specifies CASSGRDESF.

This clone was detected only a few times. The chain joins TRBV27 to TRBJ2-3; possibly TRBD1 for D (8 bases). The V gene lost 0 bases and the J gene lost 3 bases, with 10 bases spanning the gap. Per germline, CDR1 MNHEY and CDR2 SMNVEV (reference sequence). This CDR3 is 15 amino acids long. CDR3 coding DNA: TGTGCCAGCAGTTTATCACAGGGGGGGACAGATACGCAGTATTTT. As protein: CASSLSQGGTDTQYF.

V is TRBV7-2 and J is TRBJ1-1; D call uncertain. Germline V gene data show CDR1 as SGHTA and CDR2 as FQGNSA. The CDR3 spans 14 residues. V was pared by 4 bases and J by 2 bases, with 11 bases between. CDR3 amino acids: CASSSEGRNTEAFF. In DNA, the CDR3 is TGTGCCAGCAGCTCAGAGGGTAGAAACACTGAAGCTTTCTTT.

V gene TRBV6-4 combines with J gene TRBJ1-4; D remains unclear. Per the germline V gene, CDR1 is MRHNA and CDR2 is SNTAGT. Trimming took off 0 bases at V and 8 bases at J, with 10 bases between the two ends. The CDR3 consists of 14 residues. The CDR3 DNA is TGTGCCAGCAGTGACTCGAGCGAGGGCGAAAAACTGTTTTTT. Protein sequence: CASSDSSEGEKLFF.

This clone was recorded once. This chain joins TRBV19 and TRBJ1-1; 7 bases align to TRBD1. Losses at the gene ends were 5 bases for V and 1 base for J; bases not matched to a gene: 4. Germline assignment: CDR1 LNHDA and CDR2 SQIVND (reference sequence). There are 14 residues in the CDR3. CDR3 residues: CASSVRQGNTEAFF. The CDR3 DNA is TGTGCCAGTAGTGTTCGACAGGGGAACACTGAAGCTTTCTTT.

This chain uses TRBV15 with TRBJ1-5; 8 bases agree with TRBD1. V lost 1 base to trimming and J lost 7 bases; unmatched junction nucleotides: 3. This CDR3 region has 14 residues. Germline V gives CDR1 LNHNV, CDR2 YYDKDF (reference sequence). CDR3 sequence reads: CATSRGTGGQPQHF. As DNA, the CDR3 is TGTGCCACCAGCAGAGGAACAGGGGGGCAGCCCCAGCATTTT.

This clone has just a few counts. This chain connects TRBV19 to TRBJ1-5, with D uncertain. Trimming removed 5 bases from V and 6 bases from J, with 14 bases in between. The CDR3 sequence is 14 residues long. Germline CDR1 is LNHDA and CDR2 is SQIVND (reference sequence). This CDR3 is CASSFTGRGQPQHF. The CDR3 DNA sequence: TGTGCCAGTAGTTTTACGGGTCGGGGTCAGCCCCAGCATTTT.

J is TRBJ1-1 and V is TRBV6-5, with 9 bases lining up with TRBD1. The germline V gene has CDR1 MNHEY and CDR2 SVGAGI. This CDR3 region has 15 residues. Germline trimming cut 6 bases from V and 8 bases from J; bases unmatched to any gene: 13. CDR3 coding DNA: TGTGCCAGCAGACCAGGTCCCGGGACAGGGTCCGAAGCTTTCTTT. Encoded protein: CASRPGPGTGSEAFF.

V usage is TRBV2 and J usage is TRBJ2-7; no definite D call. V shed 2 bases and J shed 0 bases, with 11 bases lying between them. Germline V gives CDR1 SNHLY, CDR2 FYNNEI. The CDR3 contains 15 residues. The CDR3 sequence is CASSEHRPNSYEQYF. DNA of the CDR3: TGTGCCAGCAGTGAACACAGACCAAACTCCTACGAGCAGTACTTC. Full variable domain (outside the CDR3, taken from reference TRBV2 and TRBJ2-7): EPEVTQTPSHQVTQMGQEVILRCVPISNHLYFYWYRQILGQKVEFLVSFYNNEISEKSEIFDDQFSVERPDGSNFTLKIRSTKLEDSAMYFCASSEHRPNSYEQYFGPGTRLTVT.

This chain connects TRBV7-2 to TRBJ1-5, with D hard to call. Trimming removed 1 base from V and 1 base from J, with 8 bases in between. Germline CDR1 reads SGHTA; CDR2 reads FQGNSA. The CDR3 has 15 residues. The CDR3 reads CASSLGSRSNQPQHF. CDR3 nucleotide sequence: TGTGCCAGCAGCTTAGGAAGTCGGAGCAATCAGCCCCAGCATTTT. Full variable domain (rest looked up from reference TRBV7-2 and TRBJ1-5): GAGVSQSPSNKVTEKGKDVELRCDPISGHTALYWYRQSLGQGLEFLIYFQGNSAPDKSGLPSDRFSAERTGGSVSTLTIQRTQQEDSAVYLCASSLGSRSNQPQHFGDGTRLSIL.

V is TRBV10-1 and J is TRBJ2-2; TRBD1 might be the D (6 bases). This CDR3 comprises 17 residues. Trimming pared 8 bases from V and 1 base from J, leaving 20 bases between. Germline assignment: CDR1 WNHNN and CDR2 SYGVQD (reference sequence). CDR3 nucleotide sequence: TGCGCCAGCTCCCGGACAGCCGAGACCTTGAACACCGGGGAGCTGTTTTTT. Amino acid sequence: CASSRTAETLNTGELFF.

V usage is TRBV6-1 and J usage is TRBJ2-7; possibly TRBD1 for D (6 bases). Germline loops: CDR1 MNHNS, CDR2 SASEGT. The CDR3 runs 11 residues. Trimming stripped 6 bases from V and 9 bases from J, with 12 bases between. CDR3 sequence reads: CASRLQGRQYF. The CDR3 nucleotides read TGTGCCAGCAGGTTACAGGGAAGGCAGTACTTC.

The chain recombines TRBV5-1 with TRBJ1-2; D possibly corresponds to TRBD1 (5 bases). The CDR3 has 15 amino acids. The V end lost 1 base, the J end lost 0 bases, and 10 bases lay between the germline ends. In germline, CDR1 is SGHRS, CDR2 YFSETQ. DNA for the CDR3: TGCGCCAGCAGCTTGTTCACGGACACTAACTATGGCTACACCTTC. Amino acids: CASSLFTDTNYGYTF. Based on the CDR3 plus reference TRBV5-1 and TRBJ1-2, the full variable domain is KAGVTQTPRYLIKTRGQQVTLSCSPISGHRSVSWYQQTPGQGLQFLFEYFSETQRNKGNFPGRFSGRQFSNSRSEMNVSTLELGDSALYLCASSLFTDTNYGYTFGSGTRLTVV.

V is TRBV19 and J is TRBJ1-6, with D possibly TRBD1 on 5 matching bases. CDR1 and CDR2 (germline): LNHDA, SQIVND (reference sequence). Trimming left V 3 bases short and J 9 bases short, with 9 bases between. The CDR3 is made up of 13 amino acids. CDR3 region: CASSIGHLSPLHF. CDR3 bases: TGTGCCAGTAGTATCGGACATCTTTCACCCCTCCACTTT.